Below, 22 T cell receptor beta chains from the same sample are listed, as sequenced in a study of CD8 T cells in ankylosing spondylitis. Study-wide results and caveats: What appeared characteristic of ankylosing spondylitis blood was a TCR beta motif of eight highly homologous variants.

TCRdb used MiXCR to reprocess the 5' RACE reads, holding one entry per CDR3 protein. The sample holds roughly 350,000 distinct CDR3 sequences, roughly 8% seen once. These TCRs are of unknown antigen specificity. The material sequenced was blood, either unsorted or a sorted T cell fraction (not recorded which). The receptors originated from a male donor with ankylosing spondylitis.

The genes are TRBV5-1 and TRBJ2-7; D is unresolved. The CDR3 consists of 15 residues. Germline lookup yields CDR1 SGHRS and CDR2 YFSETQ. V gave up 0 bases and J gave up 0 bases, with 10 bases separating them. This CDR3 reads CASSLVVGSSYEQYF. CDR3 nucleotides: TGCGCCAGCAGCTTGGTTGTAGGCAGCTCCTACGAGCAGTACTTC.

This clonotype showed up just a few times. The J gene is TRBJ2-5, the V gene TRBV28, with 7 bases identical to TRBD1. V was pared by 4 bases and J by 3 bases, with 8 bases of the junction left unmatched. CDR1 MDHEN and CDR2 SYDVKM come from the germline V gene. CDR3 length: 15 residues. DNA for the CDR3: TGTGCCAGCAGTTCAAATAAGGGACAGAAAGAGACCCAGTACTTC. Translation gives CASSSNKGQKETQYF.

This clonotype has just a few counts. The J gene is TRBJ2-5, the V gene TRBV5-1; maybe TRBD2 (5 bases). V gave up 0 bases and J gave up 2 bases, with 14 bases separating them. The CDR3 is 16 amino acids. Germline V gene sequence: CDR1 SGHRS, CDR2 YFSETQ. CDR3 DNA: TGCGCCAGCAGCTTGGGAAGCGGCCGGGCACAAGAGACCCAGTACTTC. It yields the protein CASSLGSGRAQETQYF.

A few counts support this clonotype. The V gene is TRBV2, the J gene TRBJ2-6, with 9 positions matching TRBD2. Germline V gene lookup returns CDR1 SNHLY and CDR2 FYNNEI. This CDR3 spans 14 amino acids. The trim removed 3 bases at V and 12 bases at J, leaving 6 bases unmatched. The CDR3 DNA is TGTGCCAGCAGTGAGAGACTGGGACTAGCCGTCCTGACTTTC. Protein: CASSERLGLAVLTF.

The genes are TRBV12-3 or TRBV12-4 and TRBJ2-1; 9 bases line up with TRBD2. With 5 bases clipped from V and 2 bases from J, the junction kept 4 bases outside the gene matches. CDR3 length: 15 residues. The CDR3 coding sequence is TGTGCCAGCAGTCTGACTAGCGGCCCCTACAATGAGCAGTTCTTC. Translation gives CASSLTSGPYNEQFF.

Concerning this clonotype itself: This may stem from a read error, because a much larger clone lies one nucleotide away. This chain connects TRBV7-7 to TRBJ2-5; D assignment may be TRBD1 or TRBD2 (6 bases each). CDR1 and CDR2 from the germline V gene are SSHAT and FNYEAQ (reference sequence). The CDR3 contains 14 residues. Trimming removed 6 bases at V and 5 bases at J, with 16 bases between. In DNA, the CDR3 is TGTGCCAGCAGTCAATCGGGGGCCTGGGAGACCCAGTACTTC. Protein: CASSQSGAWETQYF.

CDR3 sequence (DNA): TGTGCCAGCAGCTTAGGGTCCCCCAGGGGCGAGCAGTACTTC. Translation gives CASSLGSPRGEQYF. This chain joins TRBV7-8 and TRBJ2-7, with D possibly matching TRBD1 (6 bases). Between the trimmed V and J ends, which lost 1 base and 6 bases, there was a span of 13 bases. From germline, CDR1 is SGHVS and CDR2 FQNEAQ. This CDR3 region has 14 residues.

This clonotype was recorded at least ten times. CDR3: CSARSGTLFYEQYF. As DNA, the CDR3 is TGCAGTGCTAGATCCGGGACTCTATTCTACGAGCAGTACTTC. The chain has TRBV20-1 and TRBJ2-7; the D gene is possibly TRBD2 (6 bases). Trimming pared 2 bases from V and 3 bases from J, leaving 14 bases between. The germline V gene has CDR1 DFQATT and CDR2 SNEGSKA (reference sequence). The CDR3 has 14 residues.

The V gene is TRBV3-1, the J gene TRBJ2-7; D could derive from TRBD1 or TRBD2 (5 bases each). Germline V gives CDR1 LGHDT, CDR2 YNNKEL (reference sequence). The V end was cut by 1 base, the J end by 2 bases, with 18 bases between. The CDR3 length is 17 residues. The CDR3 reads CASSQALGGDHPYEQYF. CDR3 DNA sequence: TGTGCCAGCAGCCAAGCCTTAGGTGGGGACCACCCCTACGAGCAGTACTTC.

The table lists this clonotype with a few counts. The rearrangement links TRBV20-1 to TRBJ2-3; TRBD2 might be the D (5 bases). V lost 3 bases to trimming and J lost 1 base, with 11 bases between them. This CDR3 is built from 14 residues. Looked up from germline, CDR1 is DFQATT and CDR2 is SNEGSKA (reference sequence). This CDR3 is CSASGVSGTDTQYF. The CDR3 DNA reads as TGCAGTGCTAGCGGGGTGTCTGGCACAGATACGCAGTATTTT.

V usage is TRBV5-1 and J usage is TRBJ1-1, with 10 bases that match TRBD1. V shed 0 bases and J 5 bases; nucleotides not matched to a gene: 1. The CDR3 contains 14 residues. Looked up from germline, CDR1 is SGHRS and CDR2 is YFSETQ. The CDR3: CASSLGDRGTEAFF. CDR3 bases: TGCGCCAGCAGCTTGGGGGACAGGGGTACTGAAGCTTTCTTT.

This chain joins TRBV29-1 and TRBJ2-5, with no clear D. V lost 6 bases, J lost 5 bases, and 10 bases lay in between. The CDR3 has 11 residues. The germline gives CDR1 SQVTM, CDR2 ANQGSEA. In nucleotides, the CDR3 is TGCAGCGTGGGGTCGCGGGAGACCCAGTACTTC. Protein product: CSVGSRETQYF.

V is TRBV21-1 and J is TRBJ2-4; the listed D gene, TRBD1, was not tested against the DNA. TRBV21-1 is tagged as a pseudogene. The CDR3 has 16 residues. The CDR3 nucleotides read TGTGCCAGCAGCAAAACTACCCCTTTGGACAAAAACATTCAGTACTTC. As protein: CASSKTTPLDKNIQYF.

There are many counts of this clonotype. The chain employs TRBV7-3 and TRBJ1-1, with D tentatively TRBD1 (5 bases). Germline-derived CDR1 and CDR2 are SGHTA and FQGTGA. Between the trimmed V and J ends, which lost 9 bases and 0 bases, there was a span of 29 bases. This CDR3 has 19 residues. The CDR3 loop reads CARPSEGGWGGVMNTEAFF. For the CDR3, the DNA is TGTGCCAGACCATCCGAGGGCGGCTGGGGGGGAGTGATGAACACTGAAGCTTTCTTT.

This clonotype was seen repeatedly, ten times or more. The chain joins TRBV18 to TRBJ1-5; the D gene is possibly TRBD1 (5 bases). This CDR3 is built from 16 residues. V gave up 0 bases and J gave up 2 bases, with 11 bases separating them. Germline CDR1 reads KGHSH; CDR2 reads LQKENI. This chain's CDR3 is CASSPPGPRGNQPQHF. CDR3 in DNA: TGTGCCAGCTCACCACCGGGGCCCAGGGGCAATCAGCCCCAGCATTTT.

CDR3 protein: CSVYSSPDRPYGYTF. The CDR3 region has the DNA TGCAGCGTCTACTCAAGCCCGGACCGACCCTATGGCTACACCTTC. The genes are TRBV29-1 and TRBJ1-2; D gene unclear. This CDR3 has 15 amino acids. The V and J ends lost 6 bases and 4 bases respectively, with 21 bases between them. The V gene's germline CDR1 is SQVTM and CDR2 ANQGSEA.

The chain recombines TRBV18 with TRBJ2-1, with 9 bases matching TRBD2. V lost 5 bases, J lost 2 bases, and 7 bases stayed unmatched. The CDR3 consists of 16 residues. CDR1 is KGHSH and CDR2 is LQKENI in the germline V gene. CDR3 nucleotide sequence: TGTGCCAGCTCAACGACTAGCGGTAATACCTACAATGAGCAGTTCTTC. Encoded protein: CASSTTSGNTYNEQFF.

Only a few counts were recorded for this clonotype. The chain couples TRBV18 to TRBJ2-3; D is uncertain. Trimming cost V 0 bases and J 0 bases, with 4 bases left between them. Germline V gives CDR1 KGHSH, CDR2 LQKENI. The CDR3 is made up of 14 amino acids. CDR3 nucleotide sequence: TGTGCCAGCTCACCACCGGGGAGCACAGATACGCAGTATTTT. Translating gives CASSPPGSTDTQYF.

On this clonotype: A much bigger clone sits one base away, suggesting this may be a read error. V and J are TRBV7-2 and TRBJ2-1; D is possibly TRBD2 (6 bases). Germline CDR1 and CDR2: SGHTA and FQGNSA. This CDR3 has 15 amino acids. CDR3 sequence: CASSFQRVSRNEQIF. In DNA form, the CDR3 reads TGTGCCAGCAGCTTCCAGCGGGTGAGTCGGAATGAGCAGATCTTC. Based on the CDR3 plus reference TRBV7-2 and TRBJ2-1, the full variable domain is GAGVSQSPSNKVTEKGKDVELRCDPISGHTALYWYRQSLGQGLEFLIYFQGNSAPDKSGLPSDRFSAERTGGSVSTLTIQRTQQEDSAVYLCASSFQRVSRNEQIFGPGTRLTVL.

This clonotype was seen at least ten times. The chain links TRBV28 to TRBJ1-2; D is perhaps TRBD1 (5 bases). This CDR3 region has 17 residues. Per the germline V gene, CDR1 is MDHEN and CDR2 is SYDVKM. The ends were cut back, 6 bases at V and 10 bases at J, with 30 bases in the middle. CDR3 protein: CASSRRQSWGPQKLYTF. For the CDR3, the DNA is TGTGCCAGCAGCCGTAGACAGTCCTGGGGACCTCAGAAACTCTACACCTTC.

There are a few counts of this clonotype. The genes are TRBV27 and TRBJ1-5, with D unclear. Trimming pared 5 bases from V and 4 bases from J, leaving 15 bases between. The CDR3 totals 15 residues. Germline V gives CDR1 MNHEY, CDR2 SMNVEV (reference sequence). The CDR3 here is CASSPTGPINQPQHF. The CDR3 coding sequence is TGTGCCAGCAGTCCCACCGGGCCGATTAATCAGCCCCAGCATTTT.

A few counts support this clonotype. The chain uses TRBV4-1 and TRBJ2-1, with TRBD1 as a possible D gene (6 bases). V dropped 0 bases and J dropped 4 bases, with 13 bases sitting between them. The CDR3 contains 16 residues. Per the germline V gene, CDR1 is MGHRA and CDR2 is YSYEKL. As DNA, the CDR3 is TGCGCCAGCAGCCAAGAACAGGGTTCAGGGTACAATGAGCAGTTCTTC. This translates into CASSQEQGSGYNEQFF.